These 3 T cell receptor beta chains were all obtained from the same sample, sequenced in a study of neoadjuvant anti-PD-1 for oral cavity cancer. Time point in this sample: after neoadjuvant nivolumab, at surgical resection. Clones were read by immunoSEQ multiplex PCR, and TCRdb kept only the in-frame ones, dropping some. The sample has about 9,300 clones; more than 60% are singletons. This sample comprised PBMCs, obtained after nivolumab (anti-PD-1) treatment. The receptors were sampled from a person aged 40 to 85 with oral cavity squamous cell carcinoma.

In its sample, this clone was seen a few times. The chain uses TRBV6-5 and TRBJ2-7; D gene unclear. Germline V gives CDR1 MNHEY, CDR2 SVGAGI. V lost 8 bases and J 3 bases, leaving 8 bases between the germline ends. CDR3 length: 11 amino acids. Written as DNA, the CDR3 is TGTGCCAGCGGCGCGAGCTACGAGCAGTACTTC. Its translation is CASGASYEQYF.

The V and J genes are TRBV21-1 and TRBJ2-7; the tabulated D call, TRBD1, remains unverified against the DNA. TRBV21-1 is classified as a pseudogene. The CDR3 totals 14 residues. In nucleotides, the CDR3 is TGTGCCAGCAGCAAGAGGACAGAGGACCACGAGCAGTACTTC. It is translated as CASSKRTEDHEQYF.

This chain joins TRBV7-6 and TRBJ2-5, with D maybe TRBD2 (5 bases). This CDR3 is 14 amino acids long. Germline-derived CDR1 and CDR2 are SGHVS and FNYEAQ. V shed 1 base and J shed 4 bases, with 10 bases lying between them. CDR3 sequence reads: CASSLGTGTETQYF. The DNA for the CDR3 is TGTGCCAGCAGCTTAGGAACGGGAACAGAGACCCAGTACTTC.